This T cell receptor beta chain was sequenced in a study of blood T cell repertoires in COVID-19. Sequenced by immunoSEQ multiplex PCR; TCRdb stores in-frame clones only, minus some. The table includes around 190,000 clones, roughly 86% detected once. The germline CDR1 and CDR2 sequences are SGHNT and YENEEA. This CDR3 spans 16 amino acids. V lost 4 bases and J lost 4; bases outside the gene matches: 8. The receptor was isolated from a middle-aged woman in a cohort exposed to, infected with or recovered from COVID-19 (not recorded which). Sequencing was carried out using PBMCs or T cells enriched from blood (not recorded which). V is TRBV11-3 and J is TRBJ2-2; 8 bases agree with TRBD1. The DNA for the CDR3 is TGTGCCAGCAGCTCCACGGACAGGGAGGTCACCGGGGAGCTGTTTTTT. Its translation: CASSSTDREVTGELFF. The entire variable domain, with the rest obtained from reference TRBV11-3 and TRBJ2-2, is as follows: EAGVVQSPRYKIIEKKQPVAFWCNPISGHNTLYWYLQNLGQGPELLIRYENEEAVDDSQLPKDRFSAERLKGVDSTLKIQPAELGDSAVYLCASSSTDREVTGELFFGEGSRLTVL.